This entry lists 30 T cell receptor beta chains sequenced from one sample in a study of blood T cell repertoires in COVID-19. The repertoire was sequenced with immunoSEQ multiplex PCR; TCRdb's copy has only in-frame clones and lacks some. In the table there are more than 350,000 clones, 70% to 90% of which are singletons. Sequences were obtained from peripheral blood. All receptors come from a woman aged 30 to 39 with COVID-19, enrolled during active disease.

The chain combines TRBV11-2 with TRBJ2-5; 7 positions match TRBD1. Looked up from germline, CDR1 is SGHAT and CDR2 is FQNNGV. This CDR3 region has 14 residues. Trimming at V came to 4 bases and at J to 0 bases, leaving 2 bases not matched to a gene. CDR3: CASSSTGYQETQYF. In DNA form, the CDR3 reads TGTGCCAGCAGCTCGACAGGGTACCAAGAGACCCAGTACTTC. Combining the CDR3 with reference TRBV11-2 and TRBJ2-5 gives the whole variable domain EAGVAQSPRYKIIEKRQSVAFWCNPISGHATLYWYQQILGQGPKLLIQFQNNGVVDDSQLPKDRFSAERLKGVDSTLKIQPAKLEDSAVYLCASSSTGYQETQYFGPGTRLLVL.

The V and J genes are TRBV28 and TRBJ2-2; D is undetermined. The CDR3 consists of 15 residues. Trimming left V 5 bases short and J 5 bases short, with 15 bases between. Per germline, CDR1 MDHEN and CDR2 SYDVKM. The CDR3 DNA follows: TGTGCCAGCAGTCTCACCGGGTCCAGTACCGGGGAGCTGTTTTTT. Protein: CASSLTGSSTGELFF.

The chain employs TRBV19 and TRBJ1-5; maybe TRBD1 (6 bases). The CDR3 runs to 14 residues. The V end was cut by 4 bases, the J end by 5 bases, with 12 bases between. Germline CDR1 LNHDA, CDR2 SQIVND (reference sequence). The CDR3 region has the DNA TGTGCCAGTAGTACCCGGGACAAAGATCAGCCCCAGCATTTT. It is translated as CASSTRDKDQPQHF.

The chain carries TRBV7-2 and TRBJ1-1, with D perhaps TRBD1 (6 bases). Looked up from germline, CDR1 is SGHTA and CDR2 is FQGNSA. This CDR3 region has 15 residues. V was clipped by 3 bases and J by 0 bases, with 11 bases between them. DNA for the CDR3: TGTGCCAGCAGCTTCGCAGGGGTGGTGAACACTGAAGCTTTCTTT. Protein: CASSFAGVVNTEAFF.

The chain couples TRBV4-2 to TRBJ1-1, with D maybe TRBD1 (5 bases). The germline V and J ends were trimmed by 3 bases and 0 bases, with 8 bases remaining between them. Germline loops: CDR1 LGHNA, CDR2 YNFKEQ. The CDR3 sequence is 14 residues long. The CDR3: CASSHPGVNTEAFF. The CDR3 DNA sequence: TGTGCCAGCAGCCACCCGGGGGTGAACACTGAAGCTTTCTTT.

The J gene is TRBJ2-7, the V gene TRBV10-3, with 8 bases lining up with TRBD1. Trimming removed 6 bases from V and 5 bases from J; junction bases left unmatched: 6. This CDR3 spans 13 amino acids. CDR1 and CDR2 from the germline V gene are ENHRY and SYGVKD. The CDR3 DNA sequence: TGTGCCATCAGCAGACAGGGGTGGAACGAGCAGTACTTC. It encodes CAISRQGWNEQYF.

CDR3 bases: TGTGCCACCAGTGATTCCGGGACAGGGGAAGAGACCCAGTACTTC. This codes for CATSDSGTGEETQYF. The chain combines TRBV24-1 with TRBJ2-5, with 10 bases matching TRBD1. The V segment lost 2 bases and the J segment 3 bases; nucleotides outside the gene matches: 2. The germline CDR1 and CDR2 sequences are KGHDR and SFDVKD. This CDR3 spans 15 amino acids.

A single count supports this clone. The J gene is TRBJ2-1, the V gene TRBV15; the D gene is possibly TRBD1 (7 bases). The CDR3 totals 15 residues. Trimming pared 3 bases from V and 9 bases from J, leaving 18 bases between. Looked up from germline, CDR1 is LNHNV and CDR2 is YYDKDF (reference sequence). The CDR3 here is CATSSRSGGTVEQFF. The CDR3 coding sequence is TGTGCCACCAGCAGTAGATCAGGGGGGACGGTTGAGCAGTTCTTC.

This clone was observed a single time. The chain couples TRBV28 to TRBJ2-3, with 8 bases lining up with TRBD2. The V gene's germline CDR1 is MDHEN and CDR2 SYDVKM. J lost 2 bases, V lost 2 bases, and 6 bases had no gene match. The CDR3 is made up of 16 amino acids. The CDR3 here is CASSLLGTRDTDTQYF. The CDR3 DNA sequence: TGTGCCAGCAGTTTACTAGGGACTAGAGACACAGATACGCAGTATTTT.

The chain is built from TRBV5-1 and TRBJ2-3; D unresolved. This CDR3 region has 16 residues. The germline gives CDR1 SGHRS, CDR2 YFSETQ. V was shortened by 3 bases and J by 4 bases, with 18 bases between the two germline ends. The CDR3 sequence: CASSYVAYEVADTQYF. DNA of the CDR3: TGCGCCAGCAGCTACGTCGCCTATGAAGTAGCAGATACGCAGTATTTT.

This chain joins TRBV6-5 and TRBJ1-2; 10 bases agree with TRBD1. CDR1 MNHEY and CDR2 SVGAGI come from the germline V gene. CDR3 length equals 13 residues. V was clipped by 7 bases and J by 7 bases; unmatched bases: 6. The CDR3 bases are TGTGCCAGCACCGACAGGGGGCCCCTTGGCTACACCTTC. This encodes CASTDRGPLGYTF.

The rearrangement joins TRBV24-1 to TRBJ1-1; the D gene is possibly TRBD1 (5 bases). V lost 7 bases to trimming and J lost 0 bases, with 11 bases between them. The CDR3 sequence is 14 residues long. Germline-derived CDR1 and CDR2 are KGHDR and SFDVKD. The CDR3 nucleotides read TGTGCCACCAGGGGGGGGGTCATGAACACTGAAGCTTTCTTT. Amino acid sequence: CATRGGVMNTEAFF.

V and J are TRBV2 and TRBJ2-7; 11 positions agree with TRBD1. V trimming: 6 bases; J trimming: 2 bases; junction bases outside the gene matches: 3. Germline CDR1 is SNHLY and CDR2 is FYNNEI. The CDR3 runs 14 residues. CDR3 amino acids: CASSQDRGPYEQYF. The CDR3, as DNA: TGTGCCAGCAGCCAGGACAGGGGGCCCTACGAGCAGTACTTC.

This chain connects TRBV3-1 (or the pseudogene TRBV3-2) to TRBJ1-6; maybe TRBD1 (6 bases). Germline CDR1 LGHDT, CDR2 YNNKEL (reference sequence). The V end was cut by 4 bases, the J end by 8 bases, with 15 bases between. This CDR3 contains 15 residues. CDR3 protein: CASSPMDRFYSPLHF. The CDR3 DNA is TGTGCCAGCAGCCCCATGGACAGATTTTATTCACCCCTCCACTTT.

This clone turned up a few times. CDR3 loop: CASSIPMGTSNQPQHF. CDR3 nucleotide sequence: TGTGCCAGTAGTATCCCGATGGGCACTAGCAATCAGCCCCAGCATTTT. The chain combines TRBV19 with TRBJ1-5, with no clear D. The CDR3 is made up of 16 amino acids. Germline CDR1 reads LNHDA; CDR2 reads SQIVND (reference sequence). The V gene lost 3 bases and the J gene lost 0 bases, with 12 bases spanning the gap.

The chain joins TRBV28 to TRBJ2-3; the match to TRBD2 covers 10 bases. CDR3 length: 15 residues. V trimming: 8 bases; J trimming: 4 bases; junction bases outside the gene matches: 9. The V gene's germline CDR1 is MDHEN and CDR2 SYDVKM. The chain's CDR3 is CASGVSGRLADTQYF. Written as DNA, the CDR3 is TGTGCCAGCGGGGTTAGCGGGAGGTTGGCAGATACGCAGTATTTT.

The DNA of the CDR3 is TGCGCCAGCACCTCCGGGACAACTAGCACAGATACGCAGTATTTT. This encodes CASTSGTTSTDTQYF. The chain has TRBV5-1 and TRBJ2-3; tentative D call: TRBD1 (6 bases). The CDR3 consists of 15 residues. Trimming cost V 6 bases and J 0 bases, with 14 bases left between them. CDR1 and CDR2 from the germline V gene are SGHRS and YFSETQ.

The chain combines TRBV27 with TRBJ2-7, with 9 bases identical to TRBD1. J lost 3 bases, V lost 6 bases, and 9 bases had no gene match. The CDR3 sequence is 15 residues long. Germline V gene lookup returns CDR1 MNHEY and CDR2 SMNVEV (reference sequence). This CDR3 reads CASRAPGTGFYEQYF. The CDR3 DNA sequence: TGTGCCAGCAGGGCCCCCGGGACAGGGTTCTACGAGCAGTACTTC.

The V and J genes are TRBV24-1 and TRBJ1-5; 9 bases are a match to TRBD1. This CDR3 comprises 13 residues. V gave up 7 bases and J gave up 6 bases; unmatched junction bases: 3. Germline V gene data show CDR1 as KGHDR and CDR2 as SFDVKD. In DNA, the CDR3 is TGTGCCACCAGCCAACAGGGGGCTCAGCCCCAGCATTTT. This gives the protein CATSQQGAQPQHF.

The chain employs TRBV4-1 and TRBJ1-5; the D is unclear. V gave up 0 bases and J gave up 6 bases, with 6 bases separating them. There are 13 residues in the CDR3. The V gene's germline CDR1 is MGHRA and CDR2 YSYEKL. The CDR3 loop is CASSQDLAQPQHF. As DNA, the CDR3 is TGCGCCAGCAGCCAAGATCTGGCTCAGCCCCAGCATTTT.

The genes are TRBV10-3 and TRBJ1-1; TRBD1 matches at 9 bases. With V trimmed by 2 bases and J by 6 bases, 4 bases remained unmatched. The CDR3 is 14 residues long. Germline V gives CDR1 ENHRY, CDR2 SYGVKD. The CDR3 here is CAISETGGTSEAFF. The DNA for the CDR3 is TGTGCCATCAGTGAGACAGGGGGCACATCTGAAGCTTTCTTT.

The chain uses TRBV11-2 and TRBJ2-3; 9 bases align to TRBD1. This CDR3 has 15 amino acids. CDR1 is SGHAT and CDR2 is FQNNGV in the germline V gene. The V gene end was trimmed by 4 bases and the J gene end by 1 base; junction bases not matched to a gene: 3. In nucleotides, the CDR3 is TGTGCCAGCAGCTCTTGGGACAGGGGCACAGATACGCAGTATTTT. Translating gives CASSSWDRGTDTQYF.

The rearrangement links TRBV27 to TRBJ1-5; a weak D match, TRBD1 (5 bases). The CDR3 is 15 amino acids. The germline CDR1 and CDR2 sequences are MNHEY and SMNVEV (reference sequence). Trimming took off 3 bases at V and 3 bases at J, with 12 bases between the two ends. The CDR3 region has the DNA TGTGCCAGCAGTTTGGAGGGACGGATCAATCAGCCCCAGCATTTT. It translates to CASSLEGRINQPQHF.

The chain recombines TRBV5-1 with TRBJ2-7; 11 positions agree with TRBD1. J gave up 4 bases and V 4 bases, and 7 bases lay outside the gene matches. The germline CDR1 and CDR2 sequences are SGHRS and YFSETQ. This CDR3 region has 15 residues. CDR3 sequence reads: CASSPRDRGGYEQYF. The CDR3 bases are TGCGCCAGCAGCCCCCGGGACAGGGGGGGTTACGAGCAGTACTTC.

The chain has TRBV11-2 and TRBJ2-7; no firm D call. V lost 0 bases, J lost 4 bases, and 4 bases lay in between. CDR3 length: 12 residues. CDR1 is SGHAT, CDR2 FQNNGV, per germline. The CDR3 DNA follows: TGTGCCAGCAGCTTAGAACTTTACGAGCAGTACTTC. Residues: CASSLELYEQYF.

This clone has a count of ten or more. The V gene is TRBV28, the J gene TRBJ1-2, with unresolved D. The V end lost 2 bases, the J end lost 7 bases, and 8 bases lay between the germline ends. This CDR3 has 12 residues. Germline V gene sequence: CDR1 MDHEN, CDR2 SYDVKM. The CDR3 loop is CASSLQASGYTF. In DNA form, the CDR3 reads TGTGCCAGCAGTTTACAGGCTTCTGGCTACACCTTC.

The CDR3 loop is CASSSQQRETYEQYF. Here the CDR3 DNA reads TGTGCCAGCTCATCCCAACAGCGGGAGACCTACGAGCAGTACTTC. The rearrangement uses TRBV18 and TRBJ2-7, with TRBD2 matching over 8 bases. This CDR3 has 15 residues. The V gene end was trimmed by 5 bases and the J gene end by 2 bases; junction bases not matched to a gene: 8. Germline CDR1 and CDR2: KGHSH and LQKENI.

This clone came up once. The chain joins TRBV5-4 to TRBJ2-7; D gene ambiguous. The CDR3 is 13 amino acids. Germline-derived CDR1 and CDR2 are SGHNT and YYREEE (reference sequence). V lost 0 bases and J 5 bases, leaving 9 bases between the germline ends. DNA of the CDR3: TGTGCCAGCAGCTTGGGCCTAGAAAACGAGCAGTACTTC. Residues: CASSLGLENEQYF.

Concerning this clone: Other DNA sequences from this sample encode an identical CDR3 as well. The genes are TRBV5-1 and TRBJ2-2; TRBD1 matches 7 bases. Unmatched junction bases numbered 4, after V lost 5 bases and J lost 0 bases. The germline V gene has CDR1 SGHRS and CDR2 YFSETQ. This CDR3 has 15 residues. This CDR3 is CASSWGQSNTGELFF. CDR3 DNA sequence: TGCGCCAGCAGTTGGGGACAGTCGAACACCGGGGAGCTGTTTTTT.

The chain recombines TRBV6-5 with TRBJ2-7, with 10 bases aligning to TRBD1. The CDR3 length is 16 residues. Germline V gene sequence: CDR1 MNHEY, CDR2 SVGAGI. Germline trimming cut 0 bases from V and 7 bases from J; bases unmatched to any gene: 9. The CDR3 region is CASSYSSRQGAGEQYF. CDR3 sequence (DNA): TGTGCCAGCAGTTACTCGAGTCGACAGGGGGCCGGGGAGCAGTACTTC.